This T cell receptor (beta chain) was profiled in a study of shared clonotypes between healthy human individuals. CDR3 length: 13 residues. CDR1 is GTSNPN and CDR2 is SVGIG in the germline V gene (reference sequence). V gave up 5 bases and J gave up 6 bases; unmatched junction bases: 7. Assay: immunoSEQ multiplex PCR; the TCRdb copy retains only in-frame clones and omits some. Of some 550,000 clones in the sample, about 96% were seen once. Material for sequencing was naive CD4+ T cells sorted from blood. Subset in this sample: CD45RA+ positively selected. The chain employs TRBV30 and TRBJ1-5; TRBD1 aligns across 7 bases. The sequence came from a woman between 25 and 40 years old in good health. CDR3 sequence reads: CAWAKGAAQPQHF. In DNA, the CDR3 is TGTGCCTGGGCCAAGGGGGCGGCTCAGCCCCAGCATTTT.